These T cell receptor beta chains were read from a single sample in a study of shared clonotypes between healthy human individuals. Only in-frame clones appear in the TCRdb table, and some are missing; sequencing was by immunoSEQ multiplex PCR. This table has about 1,500,000 clones, 96% appearing once. Material for sequencing was naive CD4+ T cells sorted from blood. These receptors were obtained from a man aged 25 to 45 in good health. CDR3s include the opening cysteine and the closing phenylalanine or tryptophan. A D gene is named only where the DNA matches it firmly. Expanded clones get a size class; other rows say once, few or many, or leave the size out.

D gene: TRBD1
V gene: TRBV7-9
clone size: NA
J gene: TRBJ2-1
CDR3 protein: CASLGRRQGDNNEQFF
CDR3 DNA: TGTGCCAGCTTAGGAAGGCGACAGGGGGATAACAATGAGCAGTTCTTC

D gene: NA
V gene: TRBV2
clone size: once
J gene: TRBJ1-1
CDR3 protein: CASMSRVGNTEAFF
CDR3 DNA: TGTGCCAGCATGAGCAGGGTCGGGAACACTGAAGCTTTCTTT

D gene: NA
V gene: TRBV6-1
clone size: NA
J gene: TRBJ2-1
CDR3 protein: CASNGRRYNEQFF
CDR3 DNA: TGTGCCAGCAATGGCCGTCGCTACAATGAGCAGTTCTTC

D gene: NA
V gene: TRBV29-1
clone size: NA
J gene: TRBJ2-7
CDR3 protein: CSVGVAAPGLLSYEQYF
CDR3 DNA: TGCAGCGTTGGGGTCGCGGCCCCGGGCCTTCTCTCCTACGAGCAGTACTTC

D gene: NA
V gene: TRBV18
clone size: NA
J gene: TRBJ2-3
CDR3 protein: CASSPLRGPDTQYF
CDR3 DNA: TGTGCCAGCTCACCACTTCGAGGTCCAGATACGCAGTATTTT

D gene: NA
V gene: TRBV2
clone size: NA
J gene: TRBJ1-2
CDR3 protein: CATRGGDYGYTF
CDR3 DNA: TGTGCCACCCGGGGGGGGGACTATGGCTACACCTTC

D gene: NA
V gene: TRBV2
clone size: NA
J gene: TRBJ2-3
CDR3 protein: CASRRQVSDTQYF
CDR3 DNA: TGTGCCAGCAGACGACAGGTCTCAGATACGCAGTATTTT

D gene: NA
V gene: TRBV6-1
clone size: NA
J gene: TRBJ2-7
CDR3 protein: CASSASGVSYEQYF
CDR3 DNA: TGTGCCAGCAGTGCCTCGGGCGTCTCCTACGAGCAGTACTTC

D gene: NA
V gene: TRBV19
clone size: NA
J gene: TRBJ1-2
CDR3 protein: CASRTRDNYGYTF
CDR3 DNA: TGTGCCAGCAGGACCAGGGACAACTATGGCTACACCTTC

D gene: NA
V gene: TRBV2
clone size: NA
J gene: TRBJ1-2
CDR3 protein: CASSGEGRDYGYTF
CDR3 DNA: TGTGCCAGCAGTGGGGAGGGGAGGGACTATGGCTACACCTTC

D gene: NA
V gene: TRBV28
clone size: NA
J gene: TRBJ2-5
CDR3 protein: CASSLGAGGYQETQYF
CDR3 DNA: TGTGCCAGCAGTTTGGGTGCAGGAGGGTACCAAGAGACCCAGTACTTC

D gene: NA
V gene: TRBV5-4
clone size: NA
J gene: TRBJ2-7
CDR3 protein: CASSLSGAYEQYF
CDR3 DNA: TGTGCCAGCAGCTTATCGGGGGCGTACGAGCAGTACTTC

D gene: TRBD2
V gene: TRBV7-2
clone size: NA
J gene: TRBJ2-7
CDR3 protein: CASSLGEGTYEQYF
CDR3 DNA: TGTGCCAGCAGCTTGGGGGAGGGGACCTACGAGCAGTACTTC

D gene: TRBD1
V gene: TRBV18
clone size: NA
J gene: TRBJ1-5
CDR3 protein: CASSGQGADQPQHF
CDR3 DNA: TGTGCCAGCTCTGGACAGGGGGCCGATCAGCCCCAGCATTTT

D gene: NA
V gene: TRBV5-4
clone size: NA
J gene: TRBJ1-3
CDR3 protein: CASTLRGFGNTIYF
CDR3 DNA: TGTGCCAGCACCCTCCGAGGATTTGGAAACACCATATATTTT

D gene: TRBD1
V gene: TRBV10-3
clone size: NA
J gene: TRBJ1-1
CDR3 protein: CAIRPTDRGDTEAFF
CDR3 DNA: TGTGCCATCAGACCGACGGACAGGGGAGACACTGAAGCTTTCTTT

D gene: TRBD2
V gene: TRBV14
clone size: NA
J gene: TRBJ2-1
CDR3 protein: CASSLRKTSGAHEQFF
CDR3 DNA: TGTGCCAGCAGCTTACGAAAGACTAGCGGGGCCCATGAGCAGTTCTTC

D gene: TRBD1
V gene: TRBV7-9
clone size: NA
J gene: TRBJ2-1
CDR3 protein: CASTRTGRRNEQFF
CDR3 DNA: TGTGCCAGCACCAGGACAGGGAGGAGGAATGAGCAGTTCTTC

D gene: NA
V gene: TRBV7-3
clone size: NA
J gene: TRBJ2-3
CDR3 protein: CASSLVGGPTDTQYF
CDR3 DNA: TGTGCCAGCAGCTTAGTCGGGGGGCCCACAGATACGCAGTATTTT

D gene: TRBD2
V gene: TRBV5-4
clone size: NA
J gene: TRBJ2-7
CDR3 protein: CASSQTSGREEQYF
CDR3 DNA: TGTGCCAGCAGCCAAACTAGCGGGAGGGAAGAGCAGTACTTC

D gene: NA
V gene: TRBV28
clone size: NA
J gene: TRBJ1-3
CDR3 protein: CASSPPGLSRTIYF
CDR3 DNA: TGTGCCAGCAGTCCTCCCGGGTTAAGTAGGACCATATATTTT

D gene: NA
V gene: TRBV30
clone size: NA
J gene: TRBJ2-2
CDR3 protein: CAWTETLSGELFF
CDR3 DNA: TGTGCCTGGACAGAGACTCTCTCCGGGGAGCTGTTTTTT

D gene: NA
V gene: TRBV6-5
clone size: NA
J gene: TRBJ1-2
CDR3 protein: CATRREGYTF
CDR3 DNA: TGTGCCACCCGGAGAGAGGGCTACACCTTC

D gene: TRBD2
V gene: TRBV6-1
clone size: once
J gene: TRBJ2-3
CDR3 protein: CASISLAGNTDTQYF
CDR3 DNA: TGTGCCAGCATATCACTAGCGGGTAACACAGATACGCAGTATTTT

D gene: NA
V gene: TRBV29-1
clone size: NA
J gene: TRBJ1-1
CDR3 protein: CSALARGDEAFF
CDR3 DNA: TGCAGCGCTCTAGCGAGAGGGGATGAAGCTTTCTTT

D gene: NA
V gene: TRBV19
clone size: NA
J gene: TRBJ1-3
CDR3 protein: CASSALPRGDTIYF
CDR3 DNA: TGTGCCAGTAGTGCCCTCCCGCGTGGGGACACCATATATTTT

D gene: TRBD2
V gene: TRBV27
clone size: NA
J gene: TRBJ2-5
CDR3 protein: CASSSRSSGSETQYF
CDR3 DNA: TGTGCCAGCAGTTCCCGGTCTAGCGGGAGTGAGACCCAGTACTTC

D gene: TRBD2
V gene: TRBV30
clone size: NA
J gene: TRBJ2-1
CDR3 protein: CAWSVRASGYNEQFF
CDR3 DNA: TGTGCCTGGAGTGTACGGGCTAGCGGGTACAATGAGCAGTTCTTC

D gene: NA
V gene: TRBV6-1
clone size: NA
J gene: TRBJ1-1
CDR3 protein: CASSTRGNTEAFF
CDR3 DNA: TGTGCCAGCTCTACGCGGGGGAACACTGAAGCTTTCTTT

D gene: NA
V gene: TRBV27
clone size: NA
J gene: TRBJ2-2
CDR3 protein: CASSSGFSGELFF
CDR3 DNA: TGTGCCAGCAGTTCCGGGTTTTCCGGGGAGCTGTTTTTT

D gene: NA
V gene: TRBV18
clone size: NA
J gene: TRBJ1-4
CDR3 protein: CASSPEQYNEKLFF
CDR3 DNA: TGTGCCAGCTCACCTGAACAGTATAATGAAAAACTGTTTTTT

D gene: TRBD1
V gene: TRBV27
clone size: NA
J gene: TRBJ1-1
CDR3 protein: CASSTGQGVLNTEAFF
CDR3 DNA: TGTGCCAGCAGTACAGGCCAGGGGGTGTTGAACACTGAAGCTTTCTTT

D gene: TRBD1
V gene: TRBV4-3
clone size: NA
J gene: TRBJ1-4
CDR3 protein: CASSQEVYRGKDEKLFF
CDR3 DNA: TGCGCCAGCAGCCAAGAAGTGTACAGGGGCAAGGATGAAAAACTGTTTTTT

D gene: NA
V gene: TRBV5-6
clone size: NA
J gene: TRBJ2-1
CDR3 protein: CASSLTDYYNEQFF
CDR3 DNA: TGTGCCAGCAGCTTAACGGACTACTACAATGAGCAGTTCTTC

D gene: NA
V gene: TRBV6-1
clone size: NA
J gene: TRBJ2-1
CDR3 protein: CASSILDGYEQFF
CDR3 DNA: TGTGCCAGCAGCATACTGGACGGTTACGAGCAGTTCTTC

D gene: NA
V gene: TRBV18
clone size: NA
J gene: TRBJ1-2
CDR3 protein: CASSQTGGDYGYTF
CDR3 DNA: TGTGCCAGCTCGCAAACAGGTGGCGACTATGGCTACACCTTC

D gene: NA
V gene: TRBV5-5
clone size: NA
J gene: TRBJ1-2
CDR3 protein: CASSSTQARGTNYGYTF
CDR3 DNA: TGTGCCAGCAGCTCCACCCAAGCGAGGGGGACCAACTATGGCTACACCTTC

D gene: NA
V gene: TRBV12-1
clone size: NA
J gene: TRBJ1-5
CDR3 protein: CASSPPPNTRNQPQHF
CDR3 DNA: TGTGCCAGCAGCCCCCCGCCAAACACCAGAAATCAGCCCCAGCATTTT

D gene: NA
V gene: TRBV19
clone size: NA
J gene: TRBJ1-3
CDR3 protein: CASSGTRGPSGNTIYF
CDR3 DNA: TGTGCCAGTTCCGGGACACGCGGCCCCTCTGGAAACACCATATATTTT

D gene: NA
V gene: TRBV7-6
clone size: NA
J gene: TRBJ2-3
CDR3 protein: CASSPGTGDTQYF
CDR3 DNA: TGTGCCAGCAGCCCCGGAACGGGAGATACGCAGTATTTT

D gene: NA
V gene: TRBV5-1
clone size: NA
J gene: TRBJ2-5
CDR3 protein: CASSLSGIETQYF
CDR3 DNA: TGCGCCAGCAGCTTGTCAGGGATAGAGACCCAGTACTTC

D gene: NA
V gene: TRBV7-4
clone size: NA
J gene: TRBJ1-5
CDR3 protein: CASRLAPREASNQPQHF
CDR3 DNA: TGTGCCAGCAGGCTGGCACCAAGGGAGGCTAGCAATCAGCCCCAGCATTTT

D gene: TRBD1
V gene: TRBV14
clone size: NA
J gene: TRBJ2-1
CDR3 protein: CASSRDRGTSYNEQFF
CDR3 DNA: TGTGCCAGCAGCCGCGACAGGGGGACCTCCTACAATGAGCAGTTCTTC

D gene: NA
V gene: TRBV10-1
clone size: NA
J gene: TRBJ1-1
CDR3 protein: CASSYRVSGADTEAFF
CDR3 DNA: TGCGCCAGCAGCTACAGGGTCAGCGGAGCGGACACTGAAGCTTTCTTT

D gene: TRBD2
V gene: TRBV9
clone size: NA
J gene: TRBJ2-3
CDR3 protein: CASGTSITDTQYF
CDR3 DNA: TGTGCCAGCGGGACTAGCATAACAGATACGCAGTATTTT

D gene: NA
V gene: TRBV25-1
clone size: NA
J gene: TRBJ2-7
CDR3 protein: CASSLLGYEQYF
CDR3 DNA: TGTGCCAGCAGCCTCCTGGGCTACGAGCAGTACTTC

D gene: NA
V gene: TRBV7-8
clone size: NA
J gene: TRBJ2-7
CDR3 protein: CASSLVGGNYEQYF
CDR3 DNA: TGTGCCAGCAGCTTAGTAGGGGGAAACTACGAGCAGTACTTC

D gene: NA
V gene: TRBV7-9
clone size: NA
J gene: TRBJ2-7
CDR3 protein: CASSRGQFLTYEQYF
CDR3 DNA: TGTGCCAGCAGCAGAGGACAGTTCCTGACCTACGAGCAGTACTTC

D gene: NA
V gene: TRBV6-6
clone size: NA
J gene: TRBJ2-7
CDR3 protein: CASSRQDRYEQYF
CDR3 DNA: TGTGCCAGCAGCCGTCAAGATCGGTACGAGCAGTACTTC

D gene: NA
V gene: TRBV7-8
clone size: NA
J gene: TRBJ1-1
CDR3 protein: CASSTILGDTEAFF
CDR3 DNA: TGTGCCAGCAGCACCATTCTTGGCGACACTGAAGCTTTCTTT

D gene: NA
V gene: TRBV7-8
clone size: NA
J gene: TRBJ1-1
CDR3 protein: CASSQNTEAFF
CDR3 DNA: TGTGCCAGCAGTCAGAACACTGAAGCTTTCTTT

D gene: NA
V gene: TRBV27
clone size: once
J gene: TRBJ2-7
CDR3 protein: CASSFSFRGGSVNYEQYF
CDR3 DNA: TGTGCCAGCAGTTTCTCCTTCAGGGGGGGGAGCGTGAACTACGAGCAGTACTTC

D gene: TRBD1
V gene: TRBV18
clone size: NA
J gene: TRBJ2-5
CDR3 protein: CASSPLSLGTVQETQYF
CDR3 DNA: TGTGCCAGCTCACCACTCTCCTTAGGGACAGTACAAGAGACCCAGTACTTC

D gene: TRBD1
V gene: TRBV27
clone size: NA
J gene: TRBJ2-2
CDR3 protein: CASRKTGVGELFF
CDR3 DNA: TGTGCCAGCAGAAAGACAGGGGTCGGGGAGCTGTTTTTT

D gene: NA
V gene: TRBV11-2
clone size: NA
J gene: TRBJ1-2
CDR3 protein: CASSPGTIYGYTF
CDR3 DNA: TGTGCCAGCAGTCCGGGTACGATCTATGGCTACACCTTC